Listed below are T cell receptor beta chains from one sample, sequenced in a study of PD-L1 blockade in urothelial cancer. This table comes from immunoSEQ multiplex PCR, and its TCRdb copy is limited to in-frame clones, with some not included. The repertoire holds over 75,000 clones, with 85% as singletons. Sequenced material: PBMCs, taken around atezolizumab (anti-PD-L1) treatment. The origin of the receptors is a man aged 60-69 years with urothelial cancer. Both conserved end residues are trimmed from each CDR3.

TRBJ2-7 | TRBV6-1 | ASSAARGEEQY
TRBJ1-1 | TRBV10-3 | ASSGGMNTEAF
TRBJ1-1 | TRBV6-1 | ACQRDRYTEAF
TRBJ2-2 | TRBV5-6 | ASSPPLNTGELF
TRBJ2-1 | TRBV6-1 | ASSATTEREQF
TRBJ2-1 | TRBV5-1 | ASSLPPASGYNEQF
TRBJ2-7 | TRBV19 | ASTARGTGPSEQY
TRBJ1-4 | TRBV6-6 | ASGGRVEKLF
TRBJ2-3 | TRBV10-1 | ASSRTGISTDTQY
TRBJ1-5 | TRBV7-2 | ASSLGGGVVGVSKPQH
TRBJ2-7 | TRBV21-1 | ASTKGGQSSYEQY
TRBJ1-1 | TRBV11-2 | ASMWDRGAEAF
TRBJ1-4 | TRBV7-9 | ASSYWTGRLEKLF
TRBJ1-1 | TRBV2 | ASRGGGTEAF
TRBJ2-3 | TRBV5-1 | ASSLVPRTDTQY
TRBJ1-3 | TRBV18 | ASSPGTGFMRDTIY
TRBJ2-7 | TRBV7-9 | ASSLAYSVGGRYEQY
TRBJ1-2 | TRBV9 | ASSVTPTANYGYT
TRBJ1-1 | TRBV6-4 | ASKTGPGSGTEAF
TRBJ1-1 | TRBV5-1 | ASSLRSETEAF
TRBJ1-1 | TRBV6-1 | ASSEGTGRPEAF
TRBJ2-7 | TRBV28 | ASSLSLAGKRSYEQY
TRBJ2-1 | TRBV4-3 | ASSLPTYLGLAGDNNEQF
TRBJ2-1 | TRBV7-8 | ASRKRGRNEQF
TRBJ1-3 | TRBV5-1 | ASSLAGSGNTIY